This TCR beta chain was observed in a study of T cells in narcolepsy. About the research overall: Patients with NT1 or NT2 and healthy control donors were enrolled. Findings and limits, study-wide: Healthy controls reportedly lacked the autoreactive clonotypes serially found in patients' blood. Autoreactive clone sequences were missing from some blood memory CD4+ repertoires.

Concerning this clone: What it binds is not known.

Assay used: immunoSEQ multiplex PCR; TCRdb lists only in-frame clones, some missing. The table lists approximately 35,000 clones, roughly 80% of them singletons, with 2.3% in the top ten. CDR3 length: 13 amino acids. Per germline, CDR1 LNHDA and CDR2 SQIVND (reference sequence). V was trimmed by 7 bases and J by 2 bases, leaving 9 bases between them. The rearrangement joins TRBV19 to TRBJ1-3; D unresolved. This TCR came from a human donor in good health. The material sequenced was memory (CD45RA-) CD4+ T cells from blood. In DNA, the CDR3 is TGTGCCAGTACCCTTCCTCCTGGAAACACCATATATTTT. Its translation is CASTLPPGNTIYF.